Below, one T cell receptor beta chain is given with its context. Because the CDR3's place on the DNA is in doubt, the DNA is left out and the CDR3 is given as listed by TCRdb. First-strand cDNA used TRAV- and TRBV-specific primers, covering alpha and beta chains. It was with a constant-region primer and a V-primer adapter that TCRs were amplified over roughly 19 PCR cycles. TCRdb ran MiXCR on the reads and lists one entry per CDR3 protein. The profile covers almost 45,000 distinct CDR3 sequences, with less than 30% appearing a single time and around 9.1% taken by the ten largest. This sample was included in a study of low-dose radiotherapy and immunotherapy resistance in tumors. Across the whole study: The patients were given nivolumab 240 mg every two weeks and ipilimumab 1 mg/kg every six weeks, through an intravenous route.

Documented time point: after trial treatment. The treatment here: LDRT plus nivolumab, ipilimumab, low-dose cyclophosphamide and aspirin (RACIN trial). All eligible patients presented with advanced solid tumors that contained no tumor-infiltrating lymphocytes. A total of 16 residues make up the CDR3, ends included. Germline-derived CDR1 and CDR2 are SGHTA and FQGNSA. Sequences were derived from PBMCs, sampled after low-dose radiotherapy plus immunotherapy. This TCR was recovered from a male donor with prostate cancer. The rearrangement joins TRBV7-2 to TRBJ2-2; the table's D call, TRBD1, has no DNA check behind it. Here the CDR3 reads CASILGGATNRGAVFF.